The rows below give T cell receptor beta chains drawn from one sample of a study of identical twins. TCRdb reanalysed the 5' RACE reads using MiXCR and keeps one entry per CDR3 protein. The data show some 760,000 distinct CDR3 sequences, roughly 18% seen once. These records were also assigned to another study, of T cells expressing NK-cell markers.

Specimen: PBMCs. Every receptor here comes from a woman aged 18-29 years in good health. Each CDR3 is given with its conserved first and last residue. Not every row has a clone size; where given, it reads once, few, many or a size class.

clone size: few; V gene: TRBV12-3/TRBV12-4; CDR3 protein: CASSYTGGYTF
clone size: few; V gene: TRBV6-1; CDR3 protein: CAIHRDGLGIWQFF
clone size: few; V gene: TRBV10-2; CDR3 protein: CASTQASSYNEQFF
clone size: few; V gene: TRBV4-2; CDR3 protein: CASSQGAQGGNEKLFF
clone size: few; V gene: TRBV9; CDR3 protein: CASSVDGAKAFF
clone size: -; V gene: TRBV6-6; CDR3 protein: CASSYFNAETQYF
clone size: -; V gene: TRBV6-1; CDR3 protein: CASSADNLNTEAFF
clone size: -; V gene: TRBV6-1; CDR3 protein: CATGPKTLTQYF
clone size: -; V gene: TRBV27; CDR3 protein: CASSLAGSAYEQYF
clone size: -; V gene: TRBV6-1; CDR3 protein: CASSERAREKLFF
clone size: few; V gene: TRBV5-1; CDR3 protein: CASSRVFGARYNEQFF
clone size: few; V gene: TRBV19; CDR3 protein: CASSIAGGMETQYF
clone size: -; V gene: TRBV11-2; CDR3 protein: CASSPDMGYGYTF
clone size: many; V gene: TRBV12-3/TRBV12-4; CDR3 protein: CASSPEEVEQFF
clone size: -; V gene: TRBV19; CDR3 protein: CASKVGSGGSATGELFF
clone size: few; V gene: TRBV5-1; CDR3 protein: CASSLRAGVPASLAGNTQETQYF
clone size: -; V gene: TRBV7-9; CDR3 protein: CASSLHGETQYF
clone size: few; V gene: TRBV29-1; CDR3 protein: CSAMRRQETQYF
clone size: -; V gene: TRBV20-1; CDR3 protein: CSALSGYSSSYNEQFF
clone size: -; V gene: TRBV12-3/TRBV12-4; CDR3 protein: CASTLERGGGTDTQYF
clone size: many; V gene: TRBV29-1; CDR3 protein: CSVEDRDRNYGYTF
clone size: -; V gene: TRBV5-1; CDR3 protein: CASSLGGVRAQNEQFF
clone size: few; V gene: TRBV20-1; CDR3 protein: CSAATGQTRSGNTIYF
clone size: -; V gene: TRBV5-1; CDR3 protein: CASSLGTSGNTGELFF
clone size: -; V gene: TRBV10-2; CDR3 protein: CASSEPTGDTSGSGSYNEQFF
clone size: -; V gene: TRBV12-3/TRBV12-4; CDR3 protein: CASSWVPNTEAFF
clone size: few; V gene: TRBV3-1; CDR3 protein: CASSFLDSTEAFF
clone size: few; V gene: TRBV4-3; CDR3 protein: CASSQDRRGGKYNEQFF
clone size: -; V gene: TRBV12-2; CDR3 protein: CASRLKGPGCIANTGELFF
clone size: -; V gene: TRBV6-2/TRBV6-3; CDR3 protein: CASTIPGTGFSSELFF
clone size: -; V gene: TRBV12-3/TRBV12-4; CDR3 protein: CASSIWPGELFF
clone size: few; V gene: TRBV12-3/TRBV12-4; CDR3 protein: CASSSGTGHNEQFF
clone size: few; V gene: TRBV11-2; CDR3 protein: CASSSQGIAGMLNTGELFF
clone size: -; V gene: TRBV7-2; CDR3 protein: CASSPRPLEAIQYF
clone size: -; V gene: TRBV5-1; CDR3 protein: CASSKLGQGATNEKLFF
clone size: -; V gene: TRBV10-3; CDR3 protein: CAILGDANYEQYF
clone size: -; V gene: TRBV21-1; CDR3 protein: CASRGGSGQGGNEQFF
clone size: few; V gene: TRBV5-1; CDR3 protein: CASSLFPGVDEQYF
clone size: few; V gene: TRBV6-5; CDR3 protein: CASRSRGVNTEAFF
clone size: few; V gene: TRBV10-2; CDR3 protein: CASSESGVLYEQYF
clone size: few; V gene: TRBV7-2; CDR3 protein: CASSLGGTGLRVTQYF
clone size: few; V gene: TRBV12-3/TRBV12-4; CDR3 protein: CASIWAGMNTEAFF
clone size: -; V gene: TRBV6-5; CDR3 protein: CASSYSWTQSETQYF
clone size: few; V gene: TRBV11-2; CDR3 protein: CASSSGTGAGTQYF
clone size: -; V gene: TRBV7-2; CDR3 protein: CASSPGAWSQLFF
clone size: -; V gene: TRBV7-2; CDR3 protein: CASSLLFINEQFF
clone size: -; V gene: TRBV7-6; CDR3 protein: CASSHLCSEGLEQYF